This TCR beta chain came from a study of CD8 T cells in Susac syndrome. Reverse transcription used roughly 0.45 to 1 ug RNA and random hexamers. TCRdb independently ran MiXCR on the immunoSEQ multiplex PCR reads; one entry per CDR3 protein. This sample has just under 150,000 distinct CDR3 sequences; roughly 95% occur once, and the top ten carry less than 0.095%. From blood CD8+ and CD4+ T cells, TCR beta sequences were generated. The V end lost 5 bases, the J end lost 4 bases, and 11 bases lay between the germline ends. This CDR3 is 13 amino acids long. Per the germline V gene, CDR1 is SGHAT and CDR2 is FQNNGV.

The receptor was isolated from a human donor in good health. Material for sequencing was CD4+ T cells from PBMCs. This rearrangement joins TRBV11-2 to TRBJ1-2; weak D call: TRBD1 (6 bases). The CDR3 nucleotides are TGTGCCAGCAGCCGCACAGGGTTCTATGGCTACACCTTC. This codes for CASSRTGFYGYTF.